These 23 T cell receptor beta chains were all obtained from the same sample, sequenced in a study of T cells in localized non-small cell lung cancer. Profiled with immunoSEQ multiplex PCR; TCRdb holds only in-frame clones, not every one. The sample lists 30,000 or so clones, about 91% occurring once. Sequencing was performed on peripheral blood, taken before any cancer treatment. The receptors were gathered from a female donor aged 60 or older with stage I lung adenocarcinoma.

The rearrangement joins TRBV4-1 to TRBJ2-1; the D call may be TRBD1 or TRBD2 (5 bases each). Looked up from germline, CDR1 is MGHRA and CDR2 is YSYEKL. V was clipped by 5 bases and J by 4 bases, with 15 bases between them. This CDR3 has 15 amino acids. As DNA, the CDR3 is TGCGCCAGCAGCTGGGGGTCGTGGGTTTACAATGAGCAGTTCTTC. This translates into CASSWGSWVYNEQFF.

The genes are TRBV15 and TRBJ2-5; D is undetermined. The V gene lost 2 bases and the J gene lost 0 bases, with 7 bases spanning the gap. The CDR3 has 14 residues. Germline CDR1 and CDR2: LNHNV and YYDKDF (reference sequence). This chain's CDR3 is CATSRQSDQETQYF. In nucleotides, the CDR3 is TGTGCCACCAGCAGACAAAGCGACCAAGAGACCCAGTACTTC. Full variable domain (rest looked up from reference TRBV15 and TRBJ2-5): DAMVIQNPRYQVTQFGKPVTLSCSQTLNHNVMYWYQQKSSQAPKLLFHYYDKDFNNEADTPDNFQSRRPNTSFCFLDIRSPGLGDTAMYLCATSRQSDQETQYFGPGTRLLVL.

The V call is TRBV4-1, the J call TRBJ2-7; D remains ambiguous. The CDR3 has 15 amino acids. Germline CDR1 and CDR2: MGHRA and YSYEKL. V lost 0 bases, J lost 2 bases, and 11 bases lay in between. CDR3 residues: CASSQDGQTAYEQYF. CDR3 nucleotides: TGCGCCAGCAGCCAAGATGGGCAGACCGCCTACGAGCAGTACTTC.

This rearrangement joins TRBV6-1 to TRBJ1-2; 8 bases map to TRBD1. CDR1 and CDR2 from the germline V gene are MNHNS and SASEGT. This CDR3 comprises 14 residues. V gave up 8 bases and J gave up 3 bases; unmatched junction bases: 8. In DNA, the CDR3 is TGTGCCAGCCCCGAGACAGGGGCGCACTATGGCTACACCTTC. Amino acids: CASPETGAHYGYTF.

This chain uses TRBV5-1 with TRBJ2-1; D call uncertain. CDR3 length: 14 amino acids. V was cut by 1 base and J by 7 bases, with 12 bases left in between. CDR1 SGHRS and CDR2 YFSETQ come from the germline V gene. The CDR3 here is CASSLLQSMNEQFF. The CDR3 DNA reads as TGCGCCAGCAGCTTGTTGCAGTCCATGAATGAGCAGTTCTTC.

The rearrangement joins TRBV5-1 to TRBJ2-7; TRBD1 or TRBD2 may be the D gene (5 bases each). CDR1 SGHRS and CDR2 YFSETQ come from the germline V gene. The CDR3 loop spans 16 amino acids. The CDR3 loop is CDQPRNRGPNSYEQYF. The CDR3 nucleotides read TGCGACCAACCCAGAAACCGGGGACCCAACTCCTACGAGCAGTACTTC.

This clone was recorded only once. The genes are TRBV6-5 and TRBJ2-5; the D is unclear. CDR1 is MNHEY, CDR2 SVGAGI, per germline. Trimming left V 6 bases short and J 5 bases short, with 19 bases between. This CDR3 is built from 15 residues. The CDR3 nucleotides are TGTGCCAGCAGACGCAGTTTGATGCTGTTGGAGACCCAGTACTTC. This encodes CASRRSLMLLETQYF.

This sequence joins TRBV5-1 and TRBJ2-7; 11 nucleotides agree with TRBD2. Germline assignment: CDR1 SGHRS and CDR2 YFSETQ. J gave up 5 bases and V 5 bases, and 9 bases lay outside the gene matches. The CDR3 runs to 15 residues. The CDR3: CASSIAGGDRNEQYF. Here the CDR3 DNA reads TGCGCCAGCAGTATAGCGGGAGGGGATAGGAACGAGCAGTACTTC. The full variable domain, with the rest looked up from reference TRBV5-1 and TRBJ2-7, is KAGVTQTPRYLIKTRGQQVTLSCSPISGHRSVSWYQQTPGQGLQFLFEYFSETQRNKGNFPGRFSGRQFSNSRSEMNVSTLELGDSALYLCASSIAGGDRNEQYFGPGTRLTVT.

V and J are TRBV13 and TRBJ1-2; a weak D match, TRBD1 (5 bases). Germline V gives CDR1 PRHDT, CDR2 FYEKMQ (reference sequence). Trimming cost V 5 bases and J 7 bases, with 23 bases left between them. The CDR3 spans 16 residues. The CDR3 reads CASSPRNRRDLGGYTF. CDR3 sequence (DNA): TGTGCCAGCAGCCCCCGGAATCGGAGGGACTTGGGTGGCTACACCTTC.

V usage is TRBV5-1 and J usage is TRBJ2-7; the D is unclear. The CDR3 runs to 12 residues. CDR1 is SGHRS and CDR2 is YFSETQ in the germline V gene. V lost 0 bases, J lost 7 bases, and 8 bases lay in between. CDR3 sequence reads: CASSLAGREQYF. The CDR3 DNA reads as TGCGCCAGCAGCTTGGCCGGCAGGGAGCAGTACTTC.

The chain is built from TRBV6-6 and TRBJ1-5; possibly TRBD1 for D (5 bases). Trimming took 6 bases from V and 4 from J, leaving 19 bases between them. The germline V gene has CDR1 MNHNY and CDR2 SVGAGI (reference sequence). This CDR3 is built from 16 residues. CDR3 amino acids: CASSLPTGVGNQPQHF. CDR3 in DNA: TGTGCCAGCAGCCTACCGACGGGGGTTGGGAATCAGCCCCAGCATTTT.

V usage is TRBV5-5 and J usage is TRBJ1-2; TRBD1 might be the D (6 bases). The CDR3 is 13 residues long. Looked up from germline, CDR1 is SGHKS and CDR2 is YYEKEE (reference sequence). Trimming stripped 0 bases from V and 8 bases from J, with 11 bases between. This chain's CDR3 is CASSLAGGEGYTF. The CDR3 coding sequence is TGTGCCAGCAGCTTGGCGGGGGGCGAGGGCTACACCTTC.

The chain combines TRBV5-4 with TRBJ2-2; maybe TRBD1 (5 bases). Germline V gives CDR1 SGHNT, CDR2 YYREEE (reference sequence). There are 15 residues in the CDR3. Trimming removed 4 bases at V and 1 base at J, with 11 bases between. The CDR3 sequence: CASSRNRGNTGELFF. The CDR3 DNA reads as TGTGCCAGCAGCCGGAATAGGGGGAACACCGGGGAGCTGTTTTTT.

This chain links TRBV28 with TRBJ1-2, with D tentatively TRBD1 (6 bases). Between the trimmed V and J ends, which lost 4 bases and 4 bases, there was a span of 16 bases. Germline V gene lookup returns CDR1 MDHEN and CDR2 SYDVKM. This CDR3 region has 15 residues. The CDR3 spells CASSSPGQGIYGYTF. CDR3 sequence (DNA): TGTGCCAGCAGTTCCCCGGGACAAGGAATCTATGGCTACACCTTC.

The chain carries TRBV19 and TRBJ1-2; D is uncertain. The germline V gene has CDR1 LNHDA and CDR2 SQIVND (reference sequence). This CDR3 spans 14 amino acids. The V and J ends lost 8 bases and 1 base respectively, with 14 bases between them. The CDR3 bases are TGTGCCAGTGGCCCAGGTGGAATTAACTATGGCTACACCTTC. It is translated as CASGPGGINYGYTF. The full variable domain, in which reference TRBV19 and TRBJ1-2 provide the parts outside the CDR3, is DGGITQSPKYLFRKEGQNVTLSCEQNLNHDAMYWYRQDPGQGLRLIYYSQIVNDFQKGDIAEGYSVSREKKESFPLTVTSAQKNPTAFYLCASGPGGINYGYTFGSGTRLTVV.

The chain has TRBV5-8 and TRBJ1-5; D unclear. CDR3 length: 11 residues. In germline, CDR1 is SGHTS, CDR2 YDEGEE. This chain's CDR3 is CISGSNQPQHF. The CDR3 DNA follows: TGTATTTCCGGGAGCAATCAGCCCCAGCATTTT.

This sequence joins TRBV7-9 and TRBJ2-1; D remains ambiguous. CDR3 length equals 17 residues. Germline CDR1 SEHNR, CDR2 FQNEAQ (reference sequence). V lost 0 bases and J lost 6, with 18 bases in between. In nucleotides, the CDR3 is TGTGCCAGCAGCTTAGCGAACGGTGGGAATAGTATCAATGAGCAGTTCTTC. This gives the protein CASSLANGGNSINEQFF.

This clone was recorded a few times. V usage is TRBV7-9 and J usage is TRBJ2-5; 10 bases match TRBD2. Germline CDR1 SEHNR, CDR2 FQNEAQ (reference sequence). The CDR3 is made up of 15 amino acids. The ends lost 5 bases at V and 5 bases at J; junction bases unmatched: 8. The chain's CDR3 is CASSPGLAAFETQYF. The CDR3, as DNA: TGTGCCAGCAGCCCCGGACTAGCGGCGTTCGAGACCCAGTACTTC.

The chain carries TRBV28 and TRBJ1-1; D perhaps matches TRBD1 (5 bases). The ends were cut back, 6 bases at V and 5 bases at J, with 16 bases in the middle. The CDR3 totals 14 residues. CDR1 and CDR2 (germline): MDHEN, SYDVKM. For the CDR3, the DNA is TGTGCCAGCAGATTTCCGGGGCCCGGGACTGAAGCTTTCTTT. It encodes CASRFPGPGTEAFF.

The rearrangement uses TRBV6-1 and TRBJ1-1; D gene uncertain. CDR1 and CDR2 from the germline V gene are MNHNS and SASEGT. The CDR3 covers 19 residues. The germline V and J ends were trimmed by 2 bases and 1 base, with 23 bases remaining between them. CDR3 bases: TGTGCCAGCAGTGAATTAACCTCTCGGAGGACCCGGCGGAACACTGAAGCTTTCTTT. Encoded protein: CASSELTSRRTRRNTEAFF.

The CDR3, as DNA: TGTGCCAGCAGTGAGGAATTGAACACTGAAGCTTTCTTT. Translation: CASSEELNTEAFF. The rearrangement joins TRBV7-8 to TRBJ1-1, with unresolved D. The CDR3 loop spans 13 amino acids. Germline CDR1 SGHVS, CDR2 FQNEAQ. V lost 6 bases and J lost 0, with 8 bases in between.

The chain recombines TRBV5-6 with TRBJ2-1; TRBD1 agrees at 8 bases. J lost 8 bases, V lost 5 bases, and 12 bases had no gene match. Germline lookup yields CDR1 SGHDT and CDR2 YYEEEE. The CDR3 is 15 residues long. In DNA, the CDR3 is TGTGCCAGCAGAATCGCGGGACAGGATGGGTATGAGCAGTTCTTC. Its translation: CASRIAGQDGYEQFF.

The CDR3 here is CASSPELGVYNEQFF. CDR3 coding DNA: TGTGCCAGCAGCCCTGAGTTGGGTGTATACAATGAGCAGTTCTTC. This chain connects TRBV7-9 to TRBJ2-1; no clear D. V gave up 5 bases and J gave up 4 bases, with 15 bases separating them. The CDR3 is made up of 15 amino acids. Germline V gene lookup returns CDR1 SEHNR and CDR2 FQNEAQ (reference sequence).